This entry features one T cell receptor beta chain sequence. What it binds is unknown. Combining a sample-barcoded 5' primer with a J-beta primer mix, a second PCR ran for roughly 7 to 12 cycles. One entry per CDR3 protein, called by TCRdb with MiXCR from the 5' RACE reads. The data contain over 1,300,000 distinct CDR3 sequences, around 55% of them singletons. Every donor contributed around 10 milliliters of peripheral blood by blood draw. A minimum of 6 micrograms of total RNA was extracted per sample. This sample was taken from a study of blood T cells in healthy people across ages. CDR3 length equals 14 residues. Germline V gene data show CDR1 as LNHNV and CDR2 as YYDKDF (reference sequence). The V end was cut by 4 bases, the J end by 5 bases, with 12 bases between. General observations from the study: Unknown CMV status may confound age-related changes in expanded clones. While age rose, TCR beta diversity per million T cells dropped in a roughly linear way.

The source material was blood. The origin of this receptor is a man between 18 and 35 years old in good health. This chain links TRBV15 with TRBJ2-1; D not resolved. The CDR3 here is CATSITWENNEQFF. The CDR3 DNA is TGTGCCACCAGCATTACATGGGAAAACAATGAGCAGTTCTTC. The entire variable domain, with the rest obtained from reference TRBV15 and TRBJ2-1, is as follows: DAMVIQNPRYQVTQFGKPVTLSCSQTLNHNVMYWYQQKSSQAPKLLFHYYDKDFNNEADTPDNFQSRRPNTSFCFLDIRSPGLGDTAMYLCATSITWENNEQFFGPGTRLTVL.